One and the same sample provided the 11 T cell receptor beta chains below, sequenced in a study of blood T cell repertoires in COVID-19. Sequencing used immunoSEQ multiplex PCR; TCRdb keeps in-frame clones, though not all of them. The table includes about 150,000 clones, roughly 84% detected once. Input material: PBMCs or T cells enriched from blood (not recorded which). Source of these receptors: a man aged 70 or older who had been exposed to COVID-19.

This clone was found once. The chain has TRBV5-1 and TRBJ2-3; 11 bases are shared with TRBD2. The CDR3 has 20 residues. V gave up 1 base and J gave up 5 bases; unmatched junction bases: 18. Per the germline V gene, CDR1 is SGHRS and CDR2 is YFSETQ. CDR3 bases: TGCGCCAGCAGCTTGCGGTCTCTAGCGGGGGGACTGAATCCGGGAGATACGCAGTATTTT. Encoded protein: CASSLRSLAGGLNPGDTQYF.

The chain joins TRBV19 to TRBJ2-7; possible D gene TRBD1, 5 bases. There are 15 residues in the CDR3. Trimming removed 3 bases from V and 3 bases from J, with 15 bases in between. CDR1 is LNHDA and CDR2 is SQIVND in the germline V gene (reference sequence). The DNA of the CDR3 is TGTGCCAGTAGTATGCGGCTCAGGGAAGACTACGAGCAGTACTTC. Its translation is CASSMRLREDYEQYF.

The chain is built from TRBV27 and TRBJ2-6; D is uncertain. CDR1 MNHEY and CDR2 SMNVEV come from the germline V gene (reference sequence). The CDR3 has 14 residues. V lost 5 bases and J 0 bases, leaving 5 bases between the germline ends. CDR3 amino acids: CASSLGSGANVLTF. The CDR3 nucleotides are TGTGCCAGCAGTCTCGGCTCTGGGGCCAACGTCCTGACTTTC. Full variable domain (missing parts from reference TRBV27 and TRBJ2-6): EAQVTQNPRYLITVTGKKLTVTCSQNMNHEYMSWYRQDPGLGLRQIYYSMNVEVTDKGDVPEGYKVSRKEKRNFPLILESPSPNQTSLYFCASSLGSGANVLTFGAGSRLTVL.

This clone was seen just once. This rearrangement joins TRBV11-2 to TRBJ1-2; 8 nucleotides align to TRBD1. This CDR3 is 13 amino acids long. Germline loops: CDR1 SGHAT, CDR2 FQNNGV. Trimming took 5 bases from V and 5 from J; bases not matched to a gene: 4. The CDR3 loop reads CASSQDRGYGYTF. The CDR3 nucleotides read TGTGCCAGCAGCCAAGACAGGGGTTATGGCTACACCTTC.

J is TRBJ2-3 and V is TRBV7-2, with unresolved D. The CDR3 has 12 amino acids. CDR1 SGHTA and CDR2 FQGNSA come from the germline V gene. V was cut by 5 bases and J by 7 bases, with 10 bases left in between. The CDR3 is CASSTRKNTQYF. For the CDR3, the DNA is TGTGCCAGCAGCACGCGAAAGAATACGCAGTATTTT. The full variable domain, in which reference TRBV7-2 and TRBJ2-3 provide the parts outside the CDR3, is GAGVSQSPSNKVTEKGKDVELRCDPISGHTALYWYRQSLGQGLEFLIYFQGNSAPDKSGLPSDRFSAERTGGSVSTLTIQRTQQEDSAVYLCASSTRKNTQYFGPGTRLTVL.

The V gene is TRBV10-2, the J gene TRBJ1-5; D gene unclear. The CDR3 has 14 amino acids. Trimming left V 0 bases short and J 7 bases short, with 10 bases between. Germline V CDR1 and CDR2: WSHSY, SAAADI. CDR3 nucleotides: TGCGCCAGCAGTGAGTCGCCGGGTGGGCAGCCCCAGCATTTT. Residues: CASSESPGGQPQHF.

The chain recombines TRBV4-2 with TRBJ1-2; D unresolved. This CDR3 is 15 amino acids long. Germline-derived CDR1 and CDR2 are LGHNA and YNFKEQ. Trimming pared 0 bases from V and 3 bases from J, leaving 11 bases between. For the CDR3, the DNA is TGTGCCAGCAGCCAAGATGGGCCACCCTACTATGGCTACACCTTC. This encodes CASSQDGPPYYGYTF.

The table lists this clone with a count of one. The gene calls are TRBV18 and TRBJ1-2; D may be TRBD1 (5 bases). Per germline, CDR1 KGHSH and CDR2 LQKENI. Trimming took 2 bases from V and 8 from J, leaving 12 bases between them. The CDR3 consists of 13 residues. CDR3 sequence (DNA): TGTGCCAGCTCACCAGGCAGGGCGGAGGGCTACACCTTC. As protein: CASSPGRAEGYTF.

The chain employs TRBV7-2 and TRBJ1-6, with 10 bases that match TRBD1. Germline CDR1 SGHTA, CDR2 FQGNSA. V was clipped by 4 bases and J by 11 bases; unmatched bases: 5. The CDR3 contains 14 residues. CDR3 sequence: CASSSGTGEAPLHF. The CDR3 region has the DNA TGTGCCAGCAGCTCCGGGACAGGGGAGGCACCCCTCCACTTT.

This clone was observed a few times. This rearrangement joins TRBV5-4 to TRBJ2-2; 8 nucleotides align to TRBD1. The length of the CDR3 is 16 residues. CDR1 and CDR2 from the germline V gene are SGHNT and YYREEE (reference sequence). V was clipped by 4 bases and J by 4 bases; unmatched bases: 9. The CDR3 sequence: CASSTGQGRGTGELFF. The DNA of the CDR3 is TGTGCCAGCAGCACCGGACAGGGCCGTGGCACCGGGGAGCTGTTTTTT.

The CDR3 sequence: CASSPDRAGTQHF. In DNA form, the CDR3 reads TGTGCCAGCAGTCCGGATAGGGCCGGGACCCAGCATTTT. The chain joins TRBV27 to TRBJ1-5; D remains unclear. This CDR3 is 13 amino acids long. V was shortened by 5 bases and J by 11 bases, with 16 bases between the two germline ends. Germline V lookup: CDR1 MNHEY, CDR2 SMNVEV (reference sequence).